The 29 T cell receptor beta chains presented below share a single source sample, sequenced in a study of shared clonotypes between healthy human individuals. Generated by immunoSEQ multiplex PCR, the TCRdb table keeps only in-frame clones and is missing some. The table lists some 2.4 million clones, 90% to 95% of them singletons. The material sequenced was naive CD4+ T cells from PBMCs. As for subset: CD45RA+ positively selected. The origin of the receptors is a young man in good health. Some clones in this sample may be carry-over from other donors' samples.

The chain couples TRBV7-7 to TRBJ2-1, with D perhaps matching TRBD2 (5 bases). This CDR3 spans 15 amino acids. V lost 5 bases and J 0 bases, leaving 11 bases between the germline ends. The germline CDR1 and CDR2 sequences are SSHAT and FNYEAQ (reference sequence). The CDR3 sequence: CASSRTGSSYNEQFF. The CDR3 DNA reads TGTGCCAGCAGCCGGACTGGGAGCTCCTACAATGAGCAGTTCTTC.

A few counts support this clone. The CDR3 loop reads CAWRRGQGTEAFF. The DNA for the CDR3 is TGTGCCTGGAGGCGGGGGCAAGGCACTGAAGCTTTCTTT. The chain links TRBV30 to TRBJ1-1; tentative D call: TRBD1 (6 bases). Germline V CDR1 and CDR2: GTSNPN, SVGIG (reference sequence). V was cut by 3 bases and J by 4 bases, with 12 bases left in between. The CDR3 is 13 amino acids.

The CDR3 DNA reads TGTGCCAGTAGTAGTGGGGAAGTTAGCAATCAGCCCCAGCATTTT. Encoded protein: CASSSGEVSNQPQHF. V gene TRBV19 combines with J gene TRBJ1-5, with unresolved D. The CDR3 sequence is 15 residues long. The V gene lost 4 bases and the J gene lost 0 bases, with 10 bases spanning the gap. Germline V gene sequence: CDR1 LNHDA, CDR2 SQIVND (reference sequence). Full variable domain (rest looked up from reference TRBV19 and TRBJ1-5): DGGITQSPKYLFRKEGQNVTLSCEQNLNHDAMYWYRQDPGQGLRLIYYSQIVNDFQKGDIAEGYSVSREKKESFPLTVTSAQKNPTAFYLCASSSGEVSNQPQHFGDGTRLSIL.

This chain links TRBV5-4 with TRBJ1-4; 8 positions match TRBD1. With 4 bases clipped from V and 6 bases from J, the junction kept 5 bases outside the gene matches. Germline V CDR1 and CDR2: SGHNT, YYREEE (reference sequence). This CDR3 comprises 14 residues. The CDR3 region is CASSPGQEHEKLFF. DNA for the CDR3: TGTGCCAGCAGCCCGGGACAGGAGCATGAAAAACTGTTTTTT. Full variable domain (outside the CDR3, taken from reference TRBV5-4 and TRBJ1-4): ETGVTQSPTHLIKTRGQQVTLRCSSQSGHNTVSWYQQALGQGPQFIFQYYREEENGRGNFPPRFSGLQFPNYSSELNVNALELDDSALYLCASSPGQEHEKLFFGSGTQLSVL.

The J gene is TRBJ2-3, the V gene TRBV5-1; D uncertain. Trimming pared 4 bases from V and 1 base from J, leaving 13 bases between. CDR3 length: 15 amino acids. From germline, CDR1 is SGHRS and CDR2 YFSETQ. CDR3 DNA: TGCGCCAGCAGCCCTAAAGCTATCGGCACAGATACGCAGTATTTT. Protein sequence: CASSPKAIGTDTQYF.

The chain is built from TRBV10-3 and TRBJ1-6; the D is unclear. CDR1 ENHRY and CDR2 SYGVKD come from the germline V gene. The CDR3 spans 15 residues. The ends were cut back, 2 bases at V and 7 bases at J, with 12 bases in the middle. CDR3 sequence (DNA): TGTGCCATCAGTGAGGCCCAGCGCCCAAATTCACCCCTCCACTTT. It translates to CAISEAQRPNSPLHF.

This clone was seen only a few times. The sample carries other DNA sequences with the same CDR3. The DNA of the CDR3 is TGCAGCGTTGGTGGCTACACCTTC. It translates to CSVGGYTF. V is TRBV29-1 and J is TRBJ1-2; D is undetermined. Germline values: CDR1 SQVTM, CDR2 ANQGSEA. With 4 bases removed from V and 7 bases from J, the gap between germline ends came to 1 base. The CDR3 has 8 residues. The full variable domain, in which reference TRBV29-1 and TRBJ1-2 provide the parts outside the CDR3, is SAVISQKPSRDICQRGTSLTIQCQVDSQVTMMFWYRQQPGQSLTLIATANQGSEATYESGFVIDKFPISRPNLTFSTLTVSNMSPEDSSIYLCSVGGYTFGSGTRLTVV.

The V gene is TRBV27, the J gene TRBJ2-7, with D perhaps TRBD1 (6 bases). V gave up 6 bases and J gave up 3 bases, with 18 bases separating them. CDR3 length: 15 amino acids. Per the germline V gene, CDR1 is MNHEY and CDR2 is SMNVEV (reference sequence). Here the CDR3 DNA reads TGTGCCAGCAGCCCCGATCACAGGGATGGCTACGAGCAGTACTTC. Encoded protein: CASSPDHRDGYEQYF.

CDR3 sequence reads: CASSPRDGWDGYTF. CDR3 DNA sequence: TGTGCCAGCAGCCCGCGGGACGGGTGGGATGGCTACACCTTC. J is TRBJ1-2 and V is TRBV4-2, with D possibly matching TRBD1 (5 bases). The CDR3 has 14 residues. The V and J ends lost 4 bases and 6 bases respectively, with 15 bases between them. From germline, CDR1 is LGHNA and CDR2 YNFKEQ.

Comment on this clone: This same CDR3 is encoded by further DNA sequences in the sample. The rearrangement joins TRBV7-9 to TRBJ1-1; TRBD1 agrees at 7 bases. Germline trimming cut 4 bases from V and 1 base from J; bases unmatched to any gene: 3. CDR3 length: 14 amino acids. The germline V gene encodes CDR1 SEHNR and CDR2 FQNEAQ (reference sequence). CDR3 region: CASSSPGGNTEAFF. The CDR3 DNA sequence: TGTGCCAGCAGCTCCCCAGGGGGGAACACTGAAGCTTTCTTT.

This rearrangement joins TRBV19 to TRBJ1-2; TRBD1 aligns across 7 bases. Germline trimming cut 3 bases from V and 8 bases from J; bases unmatched to any gene: 9. This CDR3 comprises 14 residues. Germline V gene data show CDR1 as LNHDA and CDR2 as SQIVND (reference sequence). CDR3 protein: CASSITDRRWGYTF. CDR3 nucleotides: TGTGCCAGTAGTATTACGGACAGGAGATGGGGCTACACCTTC.

The chain couples TRBV28 to TRBJ2-1, with TRBD2 matching 8 bases. The V gene end was trimmed by 7 bases and the J gene end by 8 bases; junction bases not matched to a gene: 10. CDR1 MDHEN and CDR2 SYDVKM come from the germline V gene. The CDR3 contains 14 residues. The CDR3 DNA reads TGTGCCAGCACTACTAGCGGTCCGAGGGATGAGCAGTTCTTC. Protein product: CASTTSGPRDEQFF.

The chain employs TRBV11-2 and TRBJ2-5; possibly TRBD2 for D (6 bases). CDR3 length: 16 amino acids. Germline V CDR1 and CDR2: SGHAT, FQNNGV. The ends were cut back, 5 bases at V and 5 bases at J, with 21 bases in the middle. This CDR3 reads CASSPSRTDGGETQYF. The DNA of the CDR3 is TGTGCCAGCAGCCCATCTAGGACGGATGGGGGGGAGACCCAGTACTTC.

Only one count was recorded for this clone. The chain carries TRBV7-2 and TRBJ1-2; D not resolved. There are 16 residues in the CDR3. Trimming stripped 1 base from V and 4 bases from J, with 16 bases between. The germline V gene encodes CDR1 SGHTA and CDR2 FQGNSA. The CDR3, as DNA: TGTGCCAGCAGCTTAGGTCTCCGAAGACTAGGCTATGGCTACACCTTC. Translating it yields CASSLGLRRLGYGYTF.

Only one count was recorded for this clone. The rearrangement uses TRBV6-1 and TRBJ2-7, with D perhaps assigned TRBD1 or TRBD2 (5 bases each). The germline V and J ends were trimmed by 5 bases and 0 bases, with 11 bases remaining between them. This CDR3 comprises 14 residues. The germline gives CDR1 MNHNS, CDR2 SASEGT. In nucleotides, the CDR3 is TGTGCCAGCAGTTGGGGGAGATCCTCCTACGAGCAGTACTTC. Translation: CASSWGRSSYEQYF.

The chain joins TRBV10-3 to TRBJ1-5; D might be TRBD1 (6 bases). The CDR3 has 15 amino acids. Trimming took 0 bases from V and 3 from J, leaving 9 bases between them. Per the germline V gene, CDR1 is ENHRY and CDR2 is SYGVKD. The CDR3 nucleotides are TGTGCCATCAGTGAGTCGCGGACAGCCAATCAGCCCCAGCATTTT. Translating gives CAISESRTANQPQHF.

This chain joins TRBV6-5 and TRBJ1-3; D may be TRBD1 (5 bases). The CDR3 is 15 amino acids. Trimming removed 9 bases from V and 4 bases from J, with 19 bases in between. Per the germline V gene, CDR1 is MNHEY and CDR2 is SVGAGI. Here the CDR3 DNA reads TGTGCCAGTCAGAATACAGGTTTCAGCGGAAACACCATATATTTT. This encodes CASQNTGFSGNTIYF.

The chain has TRBV6-6 and TRBJ2-1; D gene unclear. The germline V gene encodes CDR1 MNHNY and CDR2 SVGAGI (reference sequence). This CDR3 region has 14 residues. The V gene lost 5 bases and the J gene lost 4 bases, with 12 bases spanning the gap. The CDR3 region has the DNA TGTGCCAGCAGTCACGGAACACTATACAATGAGCAGTTCTTC. Translation: CASSHGTLYNEQFF.

The rearrangement joins TRBV19 to TRBJ2-1; tentatively, D is TRBD1 or TRBD2 (5 bases each). Trimming stripped 7 bases from V and 7 bases from J, with 17 bases between. Germline V gene data show CDR1 as LNHDA and CDR2 as SQIVND (reference sequence). The CDR3 sequence is 14 residues long. CDR3 loop: CASTTGQAVNEQFF. CDR3 nucleotide sequence: TGTGCCAGTACAACGGGGCAGGCGGTGAATGAGCAGTTCTTC. Drawing the rest from reference TRBV19 and TRBJ2-1, the complete variable domain is DGGITQSPKYLFRKEGQNVTLSCEQNLNHDAMYWYRQDPGQGLRLIYYSQIVNDFQKGDIAEGYSVSREKKESFPLTVTSAQKNPTAFYLCASTTGQAVNEQFFGPGTRLTVL.

The rearrangement links TRBV6-5 to TRBJ1-5; no firm D call. V was shortened by 2 bases and J by 8 bases, with 10 bases between the two germline ends. The CDR3 loop spans 13 amino acids. CDR1 is MNHEY, CDR2 SVGAGI, per germline. For the CDR3, the DNA is TGTGCCAGCAGTTACGGGTTGAGCGAGCCCCAGCATTTT. As protein: CASSYGLSEPQHF.

The V gene is TRBV7-2, the J gene TRBJ2-3; TRBD2 agrees at 13 bases. This CDR3 contains 16 residues. After removal of 3 bases from V and 3 bases from J, the junction contained 3 bases not matched to a gene. Germline V gene sequence: CDR1 SGHTA, CDR2 FQGNSA. The CDR3 reads CASSLGTSGMTDTQYF. The CDR3 DNA reads TGTGCCAGCAGCTTGGGGACTAGCGGGATGACAGATACGCAGTATTTT.

J is TRBJ2-2 and V is TRBV28; 15 positions agree with TRBD2. The germline CDR1 and CDR2 sequences are MDHEN and SYDVKM. The CDR3 sequence is 18 residues long. Unmatched junction bases numbered 5, after V lost 1 base and J lost 5 bases. This CDR3 reads CASSLSGLAGGGTGELFF. DNA of the CDR3: TGTGCCAGCAGTTTATCCGGACTAGCGGGAGGGGGTACCGGGGAGCTGTTTTTT.

The V and J genes are TRBV2 and TRBJ1-3; weak D call: TRBD1 (5 bases). Germline V gene sequence: CDR1 SNHLY, CDR2 FYNNEI. Between the trimmed V and J ends, which lost 7 bases and 3 bases, there was a span of 16 bases. The CDR3 covers 15 residues. The CDR3 loop is CASTSQDRRGNTIYF. The CDR3 bases are TGTGCCAGCACCTCCCAAGACAGACGTGGAAACACCATATATTTT.

The chain has TRBV6-1 and TRBJ2-2; no clear D gene. The germline V gene has CDR1 MNHNS and CDR2 SASEGT. V lost 1 base and J 7 bases, leaving 7 bases between the germline ends. This CDR3 has 13 residues. The CDR3 reads CASSEVGDGELFF. In DNA form, the CDR3 reads TGTGCCAGCAGTGAAGTCGGCGACGGGGAGCTGTTTTTT.

Regarding this clone: Other DNA sequences in the same sample also yield this CDR3. The genes are TRBV2 and TRBJ2-1; D not resolved. The CDR3 contains 12 residues. Trimming cost V 1 base and J 4 bases, with 2 bases left between them. From germline, CDR1 is SNHLY and CDR2 FYNNEI. The CDR3 DNA reads TGTGCCAGCAGTGAAGATTACAATGAGCAGTTCTTC. Translating gives CASSEDYNEQFF.

The V gene is TRBV25-1, the J gene TRBJ1-2, with TRBD1 matching over 7 bases. Per germline, CDR1 MGHDK and CDR2 SYGVNS. V was pared by 2 bases and J by 1 base, with 10 bases of the junction left unmatched. This CDR3 spans 17 amino acids. CDR3 sequence: CASSELYRGAFNYGYTF. The CDR3 DNA reads TGTGCCAGCAGTGAACTCTACAGGGGAGCCTTTAACTATGGCTACACCTTC.

This sequence joins TRBV5-4 and TRBJ1-4; no clear D. The CDR3 spans 13 residues. Deletions cut 0 bases from V and 11 bases from J, with 11 bases between. Germline values: CDR1 SGHNT, CDR2 YYREEE (reference sequence). CDR3 coding DNA: TGTGCCAGCAGCTTGGACGGAGTCGGGAAACTGTTTTTT. Protein product: CASSLDGVGKLFF.

The genes are TRBV28 and TRBJ2-7; D not resolved. Trimming removed 2 bases from V and 3 bases from J, with 11 bases in between. The CDR3 is 14 residues long. The V gene's germline CDR1 is MDHEN and CDR2 SYDVKM. The CDR3 spells CASSLRRSDYEQYF. Here the CDR3 DNA reads TGTGCCAGCAGTTTACGGCGGAGCGACTACGAGCAGTACTTC.

J is TRBJ2-5 and V is TRBV10-3; 7 positions match TRBD1. V was pared by 0 bases and J by 2 bases, with 6 bases of the junction left unmatched. The V gene's germline CDR1 is ENHRY and CDR2 SYGVKD. CDR3 length equals 16 residues. DNA of the CDR3: TGTGCCATCAGTGAGTCGACGGGACAGCCACAAGAGACCCAGTACTTC. Translation gives CAISESTGQPQETQYF.